These 28 T cell receptor beta chains were sequenced from one sample in a study of identical twins. TCRdb reprocessed the 5' RACE reads via MiXCR and lists one record per CDR3 protein. The data hold 550,000 to 700,000 distinct CDR3 sequences, with approximately 22% observed a single time. The same sample was also studied in work on T cells expressing NK-cell markers.

The specimen sequenced was PBMCs. These receptors were taken from a woman aged 18-29 years in good health.

This clonotype turned up a few times. The DNA for the CDR3 is TGCAGTGCTAGCAATCCGGGACTAGTGCCGTTCTTC. Protein product: CSASNPGLVPFF. This chain connects TRBV20-1 to TRBJ2-1; 8 positions match TRBD2. Germline V lookup: CDR1 DFQATT, CDR2 SNEGSKA (reference sequence). Unmatched junction bases numbered 10, after V lost 3 bases and J lost 15 bases. This CDR3 spans 12 amino acids.

This clonotype was seen more than once but under ten times. The chain recombines TRBV20-1 with TRBJ2-2; D tentatively fits TRBD1 or TRBD2 (5 bases each). The CDR3 spans 13 residues. The V and J ends lost 6 bases and 2 bases respectively, with 10 bases between them. CDR1 is DFQATT and CDR2 is SNEGSKA in the germline V gene (reference sequence). This CDR3 reads CSATGANTGELFF. The CDR3 DNA reads TGCAGTGCAACCGGGGCCAACACCGGGGAGCTGTTTTTT.

This chain uses TRBV9 with TRBJ2-1; possibly TRBD1 for D (6 bases). V lost 3 bases to trimming and J lost 3 bases, with 13 bases between them. CDR1 is SGDLS, CDR2 YYNGEE, per germline. This CDR3 region has 15 residues. CDR3 coding DNA: TGTGCCAGCAGCGCCCAACAGGGATTCTACAATGAGCAGTTCTTC. It yields the protein CASSAQQGFYNEQFF.

A few counts support this clonotype. The chain employs TRBV6-5 and TRBJ2-1; possibly TRBD1 for D (6 bases). V lost 10 bases and J lost 3, with 10 bases in between. The CDR3 totals 12 residues. Per germline, CDR1 MNHEY and CDR2 SVGAGI. DNA of the CDR3: TGTGCCACCGGGGACATCTACAATGAGCAGTTCTTC. Translation: CATGDIYNEQFF.

CDR3 loop: CASSLGRLRAYNEQFF. The CDR3 bases are TGTGCCAGCAGCTTAGGAAGGCTCCGCGCCTACAATGAGCAGTTCTTC. J is TRBJ2-1 and V is TRBV7-9; D is unclear. Germline V gene sequence: CDR1 SEHNR, CDR2 FQNEAQ (reference sequence). V was cut by 1 base and J by 2 bases, with 12 bases left in between. The CDR3 is 16 amino acids.

This clonotype showed up just a few times. The chain is built from TRBV15 and TRBJ2-6, with D hard to call. The CDR3 has 15 amino acids. Germline-derived CDR1 and CDR2 are LNHNV and YYDKDF (reference sequence). Trimming stripped 6 bases from V and 0 bases from J, with 9 bases between. The CDR3 protein is CATSTPPSGANVLTF. The CDR3 coding sequence is TGTGCCACCAGTACACCACCCTCTGGGGCCAACGTCCTGACTTTC.

This clonotype came up a few times. V gene TRBV20-1 combines with J gene TRBJ2-7; D is possibly TRBD2 (6 bases). The CDR3 totals 14 residues. Trimming left V 5 bases short and J 0 bases short, with 14 bases between. Germline lookup yields CDR1 DFQATT and CDR2 SNEGSKA (reference sequence). The CDR3 nucleotides read TGCAGTGCTGGAGGGGCTGCCCACTCCTACGAGCAGTACTTC. Protein product: CSAGGAAHSYEQYF.

This clonotype occurred once. This chain links TRBV6-6 with TRBJ2-7; no clear D gene. Per germline, CDR1 MNHNY and CDR2 SVGAGI (reference sequence). The length of the CDR3 is 13 residues. V gave up 7 bases and J gave up 2 bases, with 12 bases separating them. DNA of the CDR3: TGTGCCAGCAACTCGGACGAAGCCTACGAGCAGTACTTC. As protein: CASNSDEAYEQYF.

V and J are TRBV5-5 and TRBJ2-5; D gene uncertain. There are 14 residues in the CDR3. V gave up 2 bases and J gave up 4 bases, with 12 bases separating them. Germline V lookup: CDR1 SGHKS, CDR2 YYEKEE (reference sequence). The CDR3 spells CASSFRPTGETQYF. In DNA form, the CDR3 reads TGTGCCAGCAGCTTTCGTCCGACCGGAGAGACCCAGTACTTC.

The rearrangement links TRBV20-1 to TRBJ2-6, with 10 bases fitting TRBD2. This CDR3 is 18 amino acids long. Germline V CDR1 and CDR2: DFQATT, SNEGSKA (reference sequence). V lost 1 base to trimming and J lost 0 bases; unmatched junction nucleotides: 6. The CDR3: CSARVPSGRRSGANVLTF. The CDR3 DNA reads TGCAGTGCTAGAGTGCCTAGCGGGAGACGCTCTGGGGCCAACGTCCTGACTTTC.

In its sample, this clonotype was seen once. V is TRBV7-9 and J is TRBJ2-1; TRBD2 might be the D (6 bases). Trimming pared 3 bases from V and 10 bases from J, leaving 13 bases between. Looked up from germline, CDR1 is SEHNR and CDR2 is FQNEAQ (reference sequence). The CDR3 has 13 amino acids. The DNA for the CDR3 is TGTGCCAGCAGCTTTAGCGGTAAGACGGAGCAGTTCTTC. It codes for CASSFSGKTEQFF. Using reference TRBV7-9 and TRBJ2-1 for the parts outside the CDR3, the full variable domain is DTGVSQNPRHKITKRGQNVTFRCDPISEHNRLYWYRQTLGQGPEFLTYFQNEAQLEKSRLLSDRFSAERPKGSFSTLEIQRTEQGDSAMYLCASSFSGKTEQFFGPGTRLTVL.

The chain recombines TRBV20-1 with TRBJ2-5; D not resolved. Germline loops: CDR1 DFQATT, CDR2 SNEGSKA (reference sequence). This CDR3 has 13 residues. The germline V and J ends were trimmed by 0 bases and 9 bases, with 14 bases remaining between them. The CDR3 DNA reads TGCAGTGCTAGAGATCCTTCCAAAGTAGCCCAGTACTTC. It encodes CSARDPSKVAQYF.

The table lists this clonotype with a few counts. The chain uses TRBV27 and TRBJ2-5, with a possible D match to TRBD1 (6 bases). The length of the CDR3 is 14 residues. From germline, CDR1 is MNHEY and CDR2 SMNVEV (reference sequence). V was clipped by 5 bases and J by 5 bases, with 15 bases between them. CDR3 loop: CASSTHRVSETQYF. As DNA, the CDR3 is TGTGCCAGCAGTACTCACAGGGTTTCGGAGACCCAGTACTTC.

In this sample, this clonotype turned up a few times. The chain uses TRBV7-2 and TRBJ2-4, with 8 positions matching TRBD2. CDR1 is SGHTA and CDR2 is FQGNSA in the germline V gene. The V and J ends lost 1 base and 9 bases, in that order; junction bases with no gene match: 8. The CDR3 is made up of 15 amino acids. The CDR3 region has the DNA TGTGCCAGCAGCTTAGGGACTAGCACCCGGGGCATTCAGTACTTC. It specifies CASSLGTSTRGIQYF.

CDR3 residues: CASSPPVESSGPYLYEQYF. The CDR3 bases are TGTGCCAGCTCACCCCCGGTTGAGTCCTCGGGGCCGTATCTCTACGAGCAGTACTTC. V is TRBV18 and J is TRBJ2-7, with D possibly being TRBD1 or TRBD2 (5 bases each). CDR3 length: 19 residues. Germline V CDR1 and CDR2: KGHSH, LQKENI. The V and J ends lost 3 bases and 3 bases respectively, with 27 bases between them.

This clonotype turned up a few times. The gene calls are TRBV4-1 and TRBJ2-5, with TRBD2 matching 13 bases. J was trimmed by 7 bases and V by 0 bases; bases with no gene match: 5. Germline V gene data show CDR1 as MGHRA and CDR2 as YSYEKL. The CDR3 extends over 16 amino acids. As DNA, the CDR3 is TGCGCCAGCAGCCAAGATAAACTAGCGGGAGGGGGGACCCAGTACTTC. Protein product: CASSQDKLAGGGTQYF.

V gene TRBV27 combines with J gene TRBJ2-1; 9 nucleotides agree with TRBD2. Trimming cost V 2 bases and J 5 bases; bases outside gene matches: 4. Germline V gene lookup returns CDR1 MNHEY and CDR2 SMNVEV (reference sequence). The CDR3 is 15 residues long. This chain's CDR3 is CASSLRSSGDNEQFF. The CDR3 DNA sequence: TGTGCCAGCAGTTTAAGGTCTAGCGGGGACAATGAGCAGTTCTTC.

This clonotype appeared once. The junction and the germline gene differ at one end; a read error may be behind it. The chain has TRBV10-3 and TRBJ2-1, with TRBD2 matching 8 bases. The CDR3 has 17 amino acids. Germline-derived CDR1 and CDR2 are ENHRY and SYGVKD. The CDR3, as DNA: TGTGCCATCAGTGCGTTGCTAGCGGGCGAGGGCCACAATGAGCAGATCTTC. This translates into CAISALLAGEGHNEQIF.

This clonotype has just a few counts. The J gene is TRBJ1-6, the V gene TRBV20-1, with D unresolved. The CDR3 runs 14 residues. Germline-derived CDR1 and CDR2 are DFQATT and SNEGSKA (reference sequence). The V end was cut by 4 bases, the J end by 10 bases, with 17 bases between. The CDR3 DNA follows: TGCAGTGCTAAAGACATTTTGGCTCGCTCACCCCTCCACTTT. Protein sequence: CSAKDILARSPLHF.

V and J are TRBV7-2 and TRBJ1-6; a possible D gene is TRBD1 (5 bases). The germline V gene has CDR1 SGHTA and CDR2 FQGNSA. The CDR3 runs to 12 residues. The V and J ends lost 5 bases and 14 bases respectively, with 13 bases between them. The chain's CDR3 is CASSREGRALHF. Here the CDR3 DNA reads TGTGCCAGCAGCAGGGAGGGCAGGGCCCTCCACTTT. The full variable domain, with the rest looked up from reference TRBV7-2 and TRBJ1-6, is GAGVSQSPSNKVTEKGKDVELRCDPISGHTALYWYRQSLGQGLEFLIYFQGNSAPDKSGLPSDRFSAERTGGSVSTLTIQRTQQEDSAVYLCASSREGRALHFGNGTRLTVT.

CDR3 in DNA: TGCAGTGCCCCGTCCCCAGCGGGGGGCGAGCAGTACTTC. It yields the protein CSAPSPAGGEQYF. The chain links TRBV20-1 to TRBJ2-7; 9 bases fit TRBD2. Germline CDR1 DFQATT, CDR2 SNEGSKA (reference sequence). Trimming cost V 6 bases and J 6 bases; bases outside gene matches: 9. CDR3 size: 13 residues.

With respect to this clonotype: One end of the junction fails to match germline, which may point to a read error. The gene calls are TRBV7-9 and TRBJ2-5; 12 positions match TRBD2. Looked up from germline, CDR1 is SEHNR and CDR2 is FQNEAQ (reference sequence). The CDR3 is 12 residues long. The DNA for the CDR3 is TGTGCCAGCAGCGGCGGACTAGCGGGACCCATCTTC. Its translation is CASSGGLAGPIF.

This clonotype was picked up many times. V gene TRBV12-3 or TRBV12-4 combines with J gene TRBJ2-5; D unclear. Between the trimmed V and J ends, which lost 1 base and 5 bases, there was a span of 8 bases. The CDR3 consists of 13 residues. In DNA, the CDR3 is TGTGCCAGCAGTTTAGGGGGATACGAGACCCAGTACTTC. It yields the protein CASSLGGYETQYF.

The table lists this clonotype with a few counts. The rearrangement uses TRBV4-3 and TRBJ2-3; maybe TRBD1 (6 bases). CDR1 and CDR2 from the germline V gene are LGHNA and YSLEER. V dropped 8 bases and J dropped 2 bases, with 17 bases sitting between them. The CDR3 loop spans 15 amino acids. This chain's CDR3 is CASGVGQRHTDTQYF. In nucleotides, the CDR3 is TGCGCCAGCGGGGTTGGACAGCGTCACACAGATACGCAGTATTTT.

The V call is TRBV5-1, the J call TRBJ1-1; D not certain. The germline V gene has CDR1 SGHRS and CDR2 YFSETQ. Trimming pared 1 base from V and 0 bases from J, leaving 10 bases between. This CDR3 has 15 amino acids. CDR3 coding DNA: TGCGCCAGCAGCTTGTCAATGACCATGAACACTGAAGCTTTCTTT. It encodes CASSLSMTMNTEAFF.

This clonotype was counted between two and nine times. The chain carries TRBV15 and TRBJ2-3; 9 nucleotides agree with TRBD2. The V and J ends lost 0 bases and 4 bases, in that order; junction bases with no gene match: 8. The CDR3 length is 17 residues. Germline CDR1 and CDR2: LNHNV and YYDKDF (reference sequence). The CDR3 sequence is CATSRDGSGRRADTQYF. CDR3 DNA sequence: TGTGCCACCAGCAGAGATGGGAGCGGGAGGCGCGCAGATACGCAGTATTTT.

The genes are TRBV10-3 and TRBJ1-1, with 7 bases matching TRBD1. The V and J ends lost 7 bases and 0 bases, in that order; junction bases with no gene match: 5. The length of the CDR3 is 14 residues. The V gene's germline CDR1 is ENHRY and CDR2 SYGVKD. CDR3: CAITRGQMNTEAFF. The CDR3 nucleotides are TGTGCCATCACTAGGGGACAGATGAACACTGAAGCTTTCTTT.

The chain links TRBV25-1 to TRBJ2-1, with D perhaps TRBD1 (6 bases). The V gene lost 3 bases and the J gene lost 4 bases, with 13 bases spanning the gap. The CDR3 is 15 residues long. Germline-derived CDR1 and CDR2 are MGHDK and SYGVNS. CDR3 DNA sequence: TGTGCCAGCAGTGATTACGGGACACTATACAATGAGCAGTTCTTC. It specifies CASSDYGTLYNEQFF.